This TCR beta chain was documented in a study of T cell responses to AZD1222 COVID-19 vaccine (dated by TCRdb to about 2021). General notes on the study: AZD1222 recipients with second doses at about 4 weeks or about 12 weeks were pooled, because spike-specific TCR depth and breadth did not differ between schedules. Trial participants were enrolled by age into subgroups of 18-55, 56-69 and 70-plus years, and roughly 150, 30 and 60 TCR-sequenced participants, respectively, were included in these subgroups. TCR sequencing was performed for roughly 250 trial participants, of whom about 200 were given two doses of AZD1222 and approximately 26 were given two doses of MenACWY control vaccine. General study outcomes and caveats: In the small 56-69-year group, the increase in depth fell short of significance, most likely because of low power. After two AZD1222 doses, spike-specific TCR breadth and depth were significantly higher than at day 0 and than in MenACWY recipients. Vaccine-associated CD4 TCRs spanned the whole spike protein, with dominant responses in regions 160-218 and 743-854. No day 14 peak-response samples were available, so repertoires were characterized only after the peak T cell response. Participants were mostly white British and included more females than males, and it was suggested by the authors that clonal diversity may have been underestimated. Only five or six AZD1222 recipients were SARS-CoV-2 seropositive at baseline, limiting conclusions about previously exposed vaccinees. Reportedly, close to half of the unique spike-specific TCRs recognized epitopes lying outside the regions that are mutated in the B.1.351 and B.1.1.7 variants.

The CDR3 numbers 15 residues from cysteine through phenylalanine. CDR3 DNA is the only sequence kept; it has 45 bases, read in frame from the first base. CDR1 and CDR2 are read off the germline V gene as SGDLS and YYNGEE. V sheds 0 bases and J sheds 6 bases, leaving 13 bases between their ends. The CDR3 regions of human TCRbeta chains were analyzed by immunosequencing. In the source study's methods: TCRs in the repertoires were compared against a reference library of SARS-CoV-2-specific TCRs that had been generated with the MIRA antigen-specificity platform. Breadth was defined as the fraction of unique TCRs that were SARS-CoV-2-associated, and depth was defined as the fraction of total T cells that were SARS-CoV-2-associated. Using the MIRA data, each spike-specific TCR was mapped to the spike region that the TCR reacts to and placed in a CD4 or CD8 class. Log10-transformed breadth and depth values were compared by one-way ANOVA with Sidak's multiple comparisons tests. Held by TCRdb, this immuneACCESS table contains in-frame sequences only and omits some clones. Under half of the omission traces to an unresolved V gene where checked; the cause of the rest is unknown. V and J calls and clone size come straight from that table; D and trimming were deduced from the DNA. The table for this sample lists 90,000 to 130,000 clones; nearly 90% of them were counted only once. The top ten clones comprise 3.2% of the sample.

The time point label for this specimen denotes: baseline before first vaccination. Samples from vaccinated people were obtained from the UK trials COV001 and COV002, which included a single-blind randomized controlled phase 2/3 trial of AZD1222 (ChAdOx1 nCoV-19) in healthy adults. Trial participant PBMC samples were collected at day 0 and day 28 after the second dose for TCRbeta chain sequencing. Remarks on this clone: Its antigen remains unidentified. No qualities accompany the bases; no much larger clone lies one base away.

The sequence derives from an adult in good health. The sequence links TRBV9 to TRBJ2-1; the D gene is perhaps TRBD1 or TRBD2, each of them matching over 5 bases. The starting material was peripheral blood, obtained on day 0 of AZD1222 vaccination. This receptor carries the CDR3 CASSVGGFTVNEQFF. The nucleotide sequence is given as TGTGCCAGCAGCGTAGGGGGGTTTACGGTCAATGAGCAGTTCTTC.